These 8 T cell receptor beta chains were sequenced from one sample in a study of blood T cell repertoires in COVID-19. The data were produced by immunoSEQ multiplex PCR, yet TCRdb's version contains in-frame clones alone and is incomplete. The table shows 430,000 or so clones, with over 85% occurring only once. The sample was peripheral blood. The receptor source for this set is a man younger than 35 with COVID-19, enrolled during active disease.

The rearrangement joins TRBV6-5 to TRBJ1-2; 8 nucleotides line up with TRBD1. V lost 0 bases, J lost 4 bases, and 4 bases stayed unmatched. There are 15 residues in the CDR3. Germline values: CDR1 MNHEY, CDR2 SVGAGI. CDR3: CASSYSSDRAYGYTF. CDR3 bases: TGTGCCAGCAGTTACTCGTCGGACAGGGCCTATGGCTACACCTTC.

Of note for this clone: The sample has other DNA sequences that encode this CDR3 too. J is TRBJ1-6 and V is TRBV6-5; 7 bases match TRBD1. Germline V CDR1 and CDR2: MNHEY, SVGAGI. This CDR3 is 15 amino acids long. With 0 bases clipped from V and 10 bases from J, the junction kept 6 bases outside the gene matches. The CDR3 sequence: CASSYSRQGGSPLHF. The CDR3 coding sequence is TGTGCCAGCAGTTACTCCCGACAGGGTGGATCACCCCTCCACTTT.

V usage is TRBV7-6 and J usage is TRBJ2-2; D is ambiguous. Looked up from germline, CDR1 is SGHVS and CDR2 is FNYEAQ. This CDR3 is 13 amino acids long. Trimming cost V 1 base and J 8 bases, with 8 bases left between them. DNA for the CDR3: TGTGCCAGCAGCTTAGTAGGAGTGGGGGAGCTGTTTTTT. Amino acid sequence: CASSLVGVGELFF.

The chain links TRBV2 to TRBJ2-1, with 11 nucleotides matching TRBD2. The V gene's germline CDR1 is SNHLY and CDR2 FYNNEI. V lost 4 bases to trimming and J lost 7 bases; unmatched junction nucleotides: 6. The CDR3 extends over 15 amino acids. Written as DNA, the CDR3 is TGTGCCAGCAGTGCAAAGACTAGCGGGAAGAATGAGCAGTTCTTC. The encoded protein is CASSAKTSGKNEQFF.

The chain is built from TRBV7-9 and TRBJ2-7; 8 bases align to TRBD2. Germline assignment: CDR1 SEHNR and CDR2 FQNEAQ (reference sequence). The J segment lost 2 bases and the V segment lost 5 bases, leaving 5 bases of the junction unmatched. CDR3 length equals 14 residues. The CDR3, as DNA: TGTGCCAGCAGCCCGTCGGGGGGGGCCTACGAGCAGTACTTC. It translates to CASSPSGGAYEQYF.

The chain combines TRBV15 with TRBJ1-2; a possible D gene is TRBD1 (6 bases). There are 14 residues in the CDR3. CDR1 and CDR2 (germline): LNHNV, YYDKDF (reference sequence). The V end lost 8 bases, the J end lost 0 bases, and 13 bases lay between the germline ends. The CDR3 loop reads CATSRDTTNYGYTF. The DNA of the CDR3 is TGTGCCACCTCCCGGGACACAACTAACTATGGCTACACCTTC.

The J gene is TRBJ1-2, the V gene TRBV3-1 (or the pseudogene TRBV3-2); 9 nucleotides match TRBD1. The J segment lost 4 bases and the V segment lost 4 bases, leaving 7 bases of the junction unmatched. The germline V gene encodes CDR1 LGHDT and CDR2 YNNKEL (reference sequence). The CDR3 contains 15 residues. CDR3 amino acids: CASSPPGQGAYGYTF. For the CDR3, the DNA is TGTGCCAGCAGCCCCCCGGGACAGGGAGCCTATGGCTACACCTTC.

The chain has TRBV12-3 or TRBV12-4 and TRBJ2-7; D possibly corresponds to TRBD1 (8 bases). The CDR3 extends over 13 amino acids. V shed 3 bases and J shed 7 bases, with 13 bases lying between them. This chain's CDR3 is CASSFNRGGEQYF. CDR3 DNA: TGTGCCAGCAGTTTTAACAGGGGGGGAGAGCAGTACTTC.